Listed below are T cell receptor beta chains from one sample, sequenced in a study of blood T cell repertoires in COVID-19. Generated by immunoSEQ multiplex PCR, the TCRdb table keeps only in-frame clones and is missing some. The repertoire holds about 300,000 clones, with 65% to 90% as singletons. What was sequenced was peripheral blood. Receptor source: a human donor in a cohort sampled during active COVID-19. CDR3s include the opening cysteine and the closing phenylalanine or tryptophan. The order of the fields is D gene, clone size, V gene, J gene, CDR3 DNA, CDR3 protein. D genes are given only for firm matches. Where a row states a size, it is once, few, many or the class of an expanded clone; other rows omit it.

TRBD2	NA	TRBV11-2	TRBJ2-7	TGTGCCAGTACTAGCGCCTACGAGCAGTACTTC	CASTSAYEQYF
NA	NA	TRBV7-2	TRBJ2-6	TGTGCCAGCAGCTTAGGGTCGGCAGGGGGGCGGTCCAACGTCCTGACTTTC	CASSLGSAGGRSNVLTF
TRBD2	NA	TRBV7-8	TRBJ2-1	TGTGCCAGCAGCTTAGTTGCTGCGGGGGTCTCAAATGAGCAGTTCTTC	CASSLVAAGVSNEQFF
NA	NA	TRBV24-1	TRBJ2-5	TGCGCCACCAGTGATTCCGGGACACGATCTGGGACCCAGTACTTC	CATSDSGTRSGTQYF
NA	NA	TRBV27	TRBJ1-5	TGTGCCAGCAGTCCTATTCGTCCGGGGAGCTATAGCAATCAGCCCCAGCATTTT	CASSPIRPGSYSNQPQHF
TRBD2	few	TRBV19	TRBJ2-3	TGTGCCAGTAGTATCTCGCTAGCGGGAGGGGTAGATACGCAGTATTTT	CASSISLAGGVDTQYF
NA	NA	TRBV15	TRBJ2-7	TGTGCCACCAGCAAACAGGGAAAGGGGAACTCCTACGAGCAGTACTTC	CATSKQGKGNSYEQYF
TRBD2	NA	TRBV5-4	TRBJ2-7	TGTGCCAGCAGCTTGGTGGTAGCGGGAGGATACGAGCAGTACTTC	CASSLVVAGGYEQYF
NA	NA	TRBV7-2	TRBJ2-1	TGTGCCAGCCAAGGCGGGTTAGGGTCCAATGAGCAGTTCTTC	CASQGGLGSNEQFF
NA	NA	TRBV7-2	TRBJ2-4	TGTGCCAGCAGCCCGGACTCAATAGCCAAAAACATTCAGTACTTC	CASSPDSIAKNIQYF
NA	NA	TRBV7-9	TRBJ1-5	TGTGCCAGCAGCCAACATGGAGGCCAGCATCAGCCCCAGCATTTT	CASSQHGGQHQPQHF
TRBD2	NA	TRBV6-5	TRBJ2-1	TGTGCCAGCAGTTACTCTAGCGGGAGAAGGGATGAGCAGTTCTTC	CASSYSSGRRDEQFF
NA	NA	TRBV6-6	TRBJ1-5	TGTGCCAGCTCGGGTCAGGGCGGCAATCAGCCCCAGCATTTT	CASSGQGGNQPQHF
NA	NA	TRBV28	TRBJ2-7	TGTGCCAGCACTACCCCGTACGAGCAGTACTTC	CASTTPYEQYF
TRBD2	NA	TRBV7-2	TRBJ2-1	TGTGCCAGCAGCTTACTAGCGGGAGGGCCGTTCTTC	CASSLLAGGPFF
NA	once	TRBV28	TRBJ2-4	TGTGCCACCGAAACGGGGGCCAAAAACATTCAGTACTTC	CATETGAKNIQYF
NA	NA	TRBV5-4	TRBJ1-2	TGTGCCAGCCAAATTGGGAGAGGCTATGGCTACACCTTC	CASQIGRGYGYTF
NA	NA	TRBV7-9	TRBJ1-2	TGTGCCAGCAGCGTCGAGACAGACAACTATGGCTACACCTTC	CASSVETDNYGYTF
TRBD2	once	TRBV7-2	TRBJ2-1	TGTGCCAGCAGCTTAGTTCCCGGACTAGCGGGAGGGCCCGTGCAGTTCTTC	CASSLVPGLAGGPVQFF